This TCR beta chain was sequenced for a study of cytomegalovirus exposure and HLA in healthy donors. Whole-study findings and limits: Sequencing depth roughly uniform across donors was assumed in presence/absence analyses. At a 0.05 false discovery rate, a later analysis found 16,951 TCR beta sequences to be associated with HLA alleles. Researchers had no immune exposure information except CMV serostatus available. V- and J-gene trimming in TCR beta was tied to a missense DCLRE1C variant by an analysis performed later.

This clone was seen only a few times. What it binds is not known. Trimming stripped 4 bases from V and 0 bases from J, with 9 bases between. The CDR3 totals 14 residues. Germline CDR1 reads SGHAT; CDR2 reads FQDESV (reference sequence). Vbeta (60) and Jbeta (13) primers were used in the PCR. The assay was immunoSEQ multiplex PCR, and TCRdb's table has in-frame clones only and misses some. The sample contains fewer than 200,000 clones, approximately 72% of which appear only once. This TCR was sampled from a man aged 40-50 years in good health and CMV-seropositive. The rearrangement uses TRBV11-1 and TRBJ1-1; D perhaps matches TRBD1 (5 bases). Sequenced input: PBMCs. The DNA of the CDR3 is TGTGCCAGCAGCTCCGACAGAGTGAACACTGAAGCTTTCTTT. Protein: CASSSDRVNTEAFF.